Listed below are T cell receptor beta chains from one sample, sequenced in a study of T cells in Graves' hyperthyroidism and ophthalmopathy. TCRdb called the multiplex PCR reads again in MiXCR, with one record for every CDR3 protein. The table shows under 450,000 distinct CDR3 sequences, with approximately 17% occurring only once. The material sequenced was blood. The receptor set was obtained from a woman under 40 with Graves' hyperthyroidism that later progressed to Graves' ophthalmopathy. Each CDR3 is given with its conserved first and last residue. D genes are given only for firm matches. Clone size is stated in some rows and not others, as once, few, many or a class when expanded.

J: TRBJ1-2
size: many
V: TRBV11-2
D: -
DNA: TGTGCCAGCAGCTTAGTTTGGGGTTCGGGCTATGGCTACACCTTC
CDR3: CASSLVWGSGYGYTF

J: TRBJ2-4
size: many
V: TRBV28
D: TRBD2
DNA: TGTGCCAGCAGTTTATTGGCGGGGGACTCCGGTAGGATTCAGTACTTC
CDR3: CASSLLAGDSGRIQYF

J: TRBJ2-5
size: -
V: TRBV5-1
D: TRBD2
DNA: TGCGCCAGCAGCGGGGTAGCGGGAGTGGAGGAGACCCAGTACTTC
CDR3: CASSGVAGVEETQYF

J: TRBJ1-2
size: many
V: TRBV20-1
D: -
DNA: TGCAGTGCTAGAGTGGAAACAAGCTATGGCTACACCTTC
CDR3: CSARVETSYGYTF

J: TRBJ1-2
size: many
V: TRBV28
D: TRBD1
DNA: TGTGCCAGCAGGGCAGGGGGAAATGGCTACACCTTC
CDR3: CASRAGGNGYTF

J: TRBJ1-2
size: many
V: TRBV2
D: TRBD1
DNA: TGTGCCAGCAGTGAAGCCGGGACAGGGGGCTATGGCTACACCTTC
CDR3: CASSEAGTGGYGYTF

J: TRBJ2-1
size: few
V: TRBV7-7
D: TRBD2
DNA: TGTGCCAGCAGCTTATTTCCTACTAGCGGGGGGGCGAATGAGCAGTTCTTC
CDR3: CASSLFPTSGGANEQFF

J: TRBJ2-2
size: many
V: TRBV28
D: -
DNA: TGTGCCAGCAGTTTAGTCCGGTTAGGGCCAATTCTCACCGGGGAGCTGTTTTTT
CDR3: CASSLVRLGPILTGELFF

J: TRBJ1-5
size: many
V: TRBV19
D: TRBD1
DNA: TGTGCCAGTAGTTGGGGGGACAGGGGGCGAGGCAATCAGCCCCAGCATTTT
CDR3: CASSWGDRGRGNQPQHF

J: TRBJ2-1
size: few
V: TRBV9
D: -
DNA: TGTGCCAGCAGCGTAGAGGGCGGGGGCTCGCACAATGAGCAGTTCTTC
CDR3: CASSVEGGGSHNEQFF

J: TRBJ1-2
size: -
V: TRBV7-2
D: TRBD1
DNA: TGTGCCAGCAGCCCCGATCGAAGGACAGGAGCGAACTATGGCTACACCTTC
CDR3: CASSPDRRTGANYGYTF

J: TRBJ2-6
size: many
V: TRBV15
D: -
DNA: TGTGCCACCAGCAGGGGAGAATCTGGGGCCAACGTCCTGACTTTC
CDR3: CATSRGESGANVLTF

J: TRBJ2-5
size: -
V: TRBV5-1
D: TRBD1
DNA: TGCGCCAGCAGCAGCTCGCCGGGACAGGGAGAGACCCAGTACTTC
CDR3: CASSSSPGQGETQYF

J: TRBJ1-5
size: -
V: TRBV28
D: -
DNA: TGTGCCAGCAGTCCCCTAGGGGTAAGGGTCAATCAGCCCCAGCATTTT
CDR3: CASSPLGVRVNQPQHF

J: TRBJ2-7
size: many
V: TRBV29-1
D: TRBD2
DNA: TGCAGCGGATTAGCGGGGGCGAACTACGAGCAGTACTTC
CDR3: CSGLAGANYEQYF

J: TRBJ1-5
size: few
V: TRBV9
D: -
DNA: TGTGCCAGCAGCGTAGACGGGGGGAATCAGCCCCAGCATTTT
CDR3: CASSVDGGNQPQHF

J: TRBJ1-3
size: many
V: TRBV28
D: -
DNA: TGTGCCAGCAGTTTCGGGGGGGCGGGAAACACCATATATTTT
CDR3: CASSFGGAGNTIYF

J: TRBJ2-2
size: few
V: TRBV20-1
D: -
DNA: TGCAGTGCTAGTAGAGGGGGGGCCCTCGGGGAGCTGTTTTTT
CDR3: CSASRGGALGELFF

J: TRBJ1-1
size: once
V: TRBV12-3/TRBV12-4
D: TRBD1
DNA: TGTGCCAGCAGTCCTGGGACAGGGGTGAACACTGAAGCTTTCTTT
CDR3: CASSPGTGVNTEAFF

J: TRBJ2-1
size: many
V: TRBV2
D: -
DNA: TGTGCCAGCATCTCAACGGGCCTCTCCTACAATGAGCAGTTCTTC
CDR3: CASISTGLSYNEQFF

J: TRBJ2-1
size: few
V: TRBV2
D: TRBD2
DNA: TGTGCCAGCAGTGGGACTAGCGGCATATACAATGAGCAGTTCTTC
CDR3: CASSGTSGIYNEQFF

J: TRBJ1-1
size: many
V: TRBV11-2
D: TRBD1
DNA: TGTGCCAGCAGCCGCGGACAGGGAGGCACTGAAGCTTTCTTT
CDR3: CASSRGQGGTEAFF

J: TRBJ1-2
size: many
V: TRBV6-1
D: TRBD1
DNA: TGTGCCAGCAGTCTGACAGGGTTCTATGGCTACACCTTC
CDR3: CASSLTGFYGYTF

J: TRBJ2-7
size: -
V: TRBV6-5
D: -
DNA: TGTGCCAGCAGTTACGAGGGAGCCTACGAGCAGTACTTC
CDR3: CASSYEGAYEQYF

J: TRBJ2-3
size: many
V: TRBV6-1
D: TRBD1
DNA: TGTGCCAGCAGTCGACAGGGGGCCACCACAGATACGCAGTATTTT
CDR3: CASSRQGATTDTQYF

J: TRBJ1-2
size: many
V: TRBV27
D: -
DNA: TGTGCCAGCAGTTCGGCGACAGGTACCGCTAACTATGGCTACACCTTC
CDR3: CASSSATGTANYGYTF

J: TRBJ2-3
size: many
V: TRBV28
D: TRBD1
DNA: TGTGCCAGCAGTCCGCCTCGACAGGGGTCAGGGACAGATACGCAGTATTTT
CDR3: CASSPPRQGSGTDTQYF

J: TRBJ2-3
size: once
V: TRBV20-1
D: TRBD2
DNA: TGCAGTGCTAGTTCGGCTAGCGGGAGGATCACAGATACGCAGTATTTT
CDR3: CSASSASGRITDTQYF

J: TRBJ2-1
size: many
V: TRBV6-1
D: -
DNA: TGTGCCACCAGCGAGGGGGGACTACACCAGTTCTTC
CDR3: CATSEGGLHQFF

J: TRBJ1-1
size: -
V: TRBV7-9
D: -
DNA: TGTGCCAGCAGCTTAACGTCGGCCCCGGTTGAAGCTTTCTTT
CDR3: CASSLTSAPVEAFF

J: TRBJ2-7
size: many
V: TRBV6-1
D: -
DNA: TGTGCCAGCAGAGGGGGTTTGGGTTACGAGCAGTACTTC
CDR3: CASRGGLGYEQYF

J: TRBJ2-5
size: many
V: TRBV12-3/TRBV12-4
D: -
DNA: TGTGCCAGCAGTTTGCTTGGATCGGGGACCCAGTACTTC
CDR3: CASSLLGSGTQYF

J: TRBJ1-1
size: -
V: TRBV10-1
D: -
DNA: TGCGCCAGCAATAAGCAGGGGAACACTGAAGCTTTCTTT
CDR3: CASNKQGNTEAFF

J: TRBJ2-5
size: -
V: TRBV30
D: -
DNA: TGTGCCTGGGGACATCAAGAGACCCAGTACTTC
CDR3: CAWGHQETQYF

J: TRBJ1-2
size: many
V: TRBV29-1
D: -
DNA: TGCAGCGTTGTTGAGGTCCATGGCTACACCTTC
CDR3: CSVVEVHGYTF

J: TRBJ2-5
size: few
V: TRBV9
D: -
DNA: TGTGCCAGCAGCGTATCAAGTTTGGAGACCCAGTACTTC
CDR3: CASSVSSLETQYF

J: TRBJ2-7
size: -
V: TRBV5-4
D: -
DNA: TGTGCCAGCAGCTTGGGGACAGCAACCTCCTACGAGCAGTACTTC
CDR3: CASSLGTATSYEQYF

J: TRBJ1-1
size: once
V: TRBV5-5
D: TRBD1
DNA: TGTGCCAGCAGCTTGACCCCCGGACAGGGGATGAACACTGAAGCTTTCTTT
CDR3: CASSLTPGQGMNTEAFF

J: TRBJ2-1
size: many
V: TRBV10-1
D: TRBD1
DNA: TGCGCCAGCAGTGAGGACCCAGCCGGGACAGGCGGGGACAATGAGCAGTTCTTC
CDR3: CASSEDPAGTGGDNEQFF

J: TRBJ1-5
size: many
V: TRBV2
D: -
DNA: TGTGCCAGCAAGAACAGGGAGGCGGGTCAGCCCCAGCATTTT
CDR3: CASKNREAGQPQHF

J: TRBJ1-1
size: many
V: TRBV27
D: -
DNA: TGTGCCAGCAACGCGGACAGGAACACTGAAGCTTTCTTT
CDR3: CASNADRNTEAFF

J: TRBJ2-7
size: many
V: TRBV12-3/TRBV12-4
D: -
DNA: TGTGCGACCGCCAGGGGAATTCCTCTCGAGCAGTACTTC
CDR3: CATARGIPLEQYF

J: TRBJ2-1
size: -
V: TRBV4-1
D: -
DNA: TGCGCCAGCAGCCGAACTGGGAGGGGGCGATTCAGTGAGCAGTTCTTC
CDR3: CASSRTGRGRFSEQFF

J: TRBJ2-4
size: few
V: TRBV12-3/TRBV12-4
D: -
DNA: TGTGCCAGCAGTTTAGTACAGCTTAGGGCCAAAAACATTCAGTACTTC
CDR3: CASSLVQLRAKNIQYF

J: TRBJ2-2
size: many
V: TRBV29-1
D: -
DNA: TGCAGCGTTACCACTAGTGGCGGCACCGGGGAGCTGTTTTTT
CDR3: CSVTTSGGTGELFF

J: TRBJ2-3
size: many
V: TRBV7-6
D: -
DNA: TGTGCCAGCAGCCGCAGACTAGAAGCGAAGGCGGATACGCAGTATTTT
CDR3: CASSRRLEAKADTQYF

J: TRBJ2-7
size: -
V: TRBV14
D: -
DNA: TGTGCCAGCAGCCGGGGGATTGCCTACGAGCAGTACTTC
CDR3: CASSRGIAYEQYF

J: TRBJ2-2
size: few
V: TRBV25-1
D: -
DNA: TGTGCCAGCAGTGAATGGAGGGGCCGCGAGACCGGGGAGCTGTTTTTT
CDR3: CASSEWRGRETGELFF

J: TRBJ2-1
size: many
V: TRBV11-2
D: -
DNA: TGTGCCAGCAGCTTACTTTCCGTCCGGGGCTATTCGGATGAGCAGTTCTTC
CDR3: CASSLLSVRGYSDEQFF

J: TRBJ1-3
size: -
V: TRBV29-1
D: -
DNA: TGCAGCGTTGGGCGAGGTGACGACACCATATATTTT
CDR3: CSVGRGDDTIYF

J: TRBJ2-1
size: -
V: TRBV25-1
D: -
DNA: TGTGCCAGCGAGGGGGGGCGGGGCGATGAGCAGTTCTTC
CDR3: CASEGGRGDEQFF